Listed below are T cell receptor beta chains from one sample, sequenced in a study of graft-versus-host responses after intestinal transplantation. The antigens these receptors bind are not known. The method was immunoSEQ multiplex PCR; TCRdb's version includes in-frame clones alone and lacks a portion of them. The sample comprises tens of thousands of clones, around 89% of which are singletons, and less than 5% rests with the top ten. The sample was unstimulated CD8+ T cells sorted from spleen or lymph node cells, taken before transplant. These receptors all come from a human donor who was the organ donor for an intestinal transplant. Each CDR3 is given without its conserved first and last residue. Clone size, where shown, is once, few, many, or a class for clones that have expanded.

>TRBJ1-1|few|TRBV18
ASSIGQGLMNTEAF
>TRBJ2-1|-|TRBV20-1
SAYRDNEQF
>TRBJ1-1|-|TRBV7-9
ASGGLNTEAF
>TRBJ2-1|-|TRBV27
ASSLLGTGVNEQF
>TRBJ1-2|few|TRBV4-3
ASSQDTTDGYT
>TRBJ1-2|-|TRBV27
ASSSIWDHRGPFYGYT
>TRBJ2-1|-|TRBV5-6
ASSLVEVLGWNEQF
>TRBJ1-2|few|TRBV10-2
ASSESTGGPYGYT
>TRBJ1-1|once|TRBV9
ASSVSGWAFPLEAF
>TRBJ2-3|-|TRBV13
ASSPGLYPDTQY
>TRBJ2-3|-|TRBV5-6
ASSSVIRDRVGTDTQY
>TRBJ1-2|-|TRBV2
ASSEPGQPYGYT
>TRBJ1-2|-|TRBV15
ATSRDRTPRGGEETEANYGYT
>TRBJ2-1|-|TRBV28
ASSQGRGLAGEQF
>TRBJ2-2|-|TRBV9
ASSVDRTSGDTGELF
>TRBJ2-3|-|TRBV6-4
ASSDSGGADTQY
>TRBJ2-3|-|TRBV11-2
ASSASGWTTDTQY
>TRBJ2-2|-|TRBV14
ASSASGGTGELF
>TRBJ1-4|-|TRBV5-5
ASSLVYGQGKLF
>TRBJ2-6|-|TRBV27
ASTGSGANVLT
>TRBJ2-1|-|TRBV5-1
ASGDLDKAGISYNEQF
>TRBJ1-5|few|TRBV6-6
ATRNSGSNQPQH
>TRBJ2-1|-|TRBV7-8
ASSSERRGSYNEQF
>TRBJ1-3|-|TRBV11-3
ASSLGTTGNTIY
>TRBJ2-5|-|TRBV15
ATSLAGSGTQY
>TRBJ2-3|-|TRBV4-1
ASSQVWPRDRDTDTQY
>TRBJ1-3|few|TRBV5-5
ASSSGQGSRNTIY
>TRBJ1-2|-|TRBV7-9
ASSSFPGQGDGYT
>TRBJ1-2|-|TRBV7-9
ASSSSGTGGVDGYT
>TRBJ1-4|-|TRBV4-3
ASSQEGIQGSEKLF
>TRBJ1-1|-|TRBV5-1
ASSLGTIESPEAF
>TRBJ1-6|-|TRBV9
ASSVAAGGNSPLH
>TRBJ1-1|few|TRBV10-3
AISESVQLMNTEAF
>TRBJ2-1|-|TRBV19
ASSIVGGGNEQF
>TRBJ1-5|-|TRBV4-1
ASSQESSFGVQPQH